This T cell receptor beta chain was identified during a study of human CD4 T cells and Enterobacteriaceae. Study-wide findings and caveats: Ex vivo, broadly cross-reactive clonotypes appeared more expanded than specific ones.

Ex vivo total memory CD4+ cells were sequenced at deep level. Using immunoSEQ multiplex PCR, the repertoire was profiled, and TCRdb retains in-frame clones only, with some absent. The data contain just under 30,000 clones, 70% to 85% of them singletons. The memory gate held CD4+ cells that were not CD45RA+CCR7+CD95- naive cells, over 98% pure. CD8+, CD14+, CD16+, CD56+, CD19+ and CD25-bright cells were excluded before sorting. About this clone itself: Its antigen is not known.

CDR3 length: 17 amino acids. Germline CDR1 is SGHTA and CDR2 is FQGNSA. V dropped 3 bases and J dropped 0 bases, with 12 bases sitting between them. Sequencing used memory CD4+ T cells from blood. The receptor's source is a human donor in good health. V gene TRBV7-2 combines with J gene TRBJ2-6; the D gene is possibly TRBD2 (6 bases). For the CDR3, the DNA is TGTGCCAGCAGCTTGACGTGGGAGGTCTCTGGGGCCAACGTCCTGACTTTC. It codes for CASSLTWEVSGANVLTF.